This TCR beta chain was sequenced in a study of cytomegalovirus exposure and HLA in healthy donors. Study outcomes and limitations: For most TCR beta V segments, an earlier analysis put the productive rate at about 90% or about 30% of the time. Analysis performed later found 16,951 TCR beta sequences associated with HLA alleles at 0.05 false discovery rate. Some highly shared sequence variants likely arose as a pipeline artifact.

A note on this clone: Antigen: not known.

The CDR3 loop spans 15 amino acids. CDR1 is LNHDA, CDR2 SQIVND, per germline (reference sequence). Trimming shortened V by 2 bases and J by 5 bases, and 15 bases separated the two germline ends. Both 60 Vbeta primers and 13 Jbeta primers went into the PCR. Only in-frame clones appear in the TCRdb table, and some are missing; sequencing was by immunoSEQ multiplex PCR. The top ten clones hold less than 0.4% of a sample with about 180,000 clones, roughly 84% of them seen once. V is TRBV19 and J is TRBJ1-1; TRBD1 might be the D (5 bases). Material for sequencing was PBMCs. This TCR was sampled from a boy aged 2 to 10 in good health and CMV-seronegative. The DNA of the CDR3 is TGTGCCAGTAGTATACTCGGGCAGAAGGGGACTGAAGCTTTCTTT. Translation: CASSILGQKGTEAFF.